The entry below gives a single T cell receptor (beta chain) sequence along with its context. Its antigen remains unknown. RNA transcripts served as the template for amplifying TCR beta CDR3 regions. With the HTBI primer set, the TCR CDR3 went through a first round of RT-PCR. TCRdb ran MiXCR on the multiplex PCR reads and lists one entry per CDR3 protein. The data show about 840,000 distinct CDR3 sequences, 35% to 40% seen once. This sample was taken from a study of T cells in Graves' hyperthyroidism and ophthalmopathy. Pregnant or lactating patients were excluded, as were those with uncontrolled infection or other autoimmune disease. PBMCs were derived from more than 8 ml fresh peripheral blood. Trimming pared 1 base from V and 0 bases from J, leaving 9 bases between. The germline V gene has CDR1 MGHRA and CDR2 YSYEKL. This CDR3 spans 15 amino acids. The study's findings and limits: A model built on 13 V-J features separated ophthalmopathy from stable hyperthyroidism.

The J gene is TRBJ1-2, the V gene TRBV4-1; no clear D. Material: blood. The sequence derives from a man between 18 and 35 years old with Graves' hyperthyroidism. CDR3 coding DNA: TGCGCCAGCAGCCAAGCAACAGATGCTAACTATGGCTACACCTTC. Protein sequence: CASSQATDANYGYTF.